This TCR beta chain was captured in a study of blood T cell repertoires in COVID-19. Study-wide background: Both acute and convalescent COVID-19 samples were obtained from the United States, Italy and Spain. Sample material is recorded as cDNA or gDNA derived from T cells, B-cell-depleted T cells, or PBMCs.

Seattle patient enrollment occurred during active infection, with longitudinal follow-up thereafter. In the original processing: It was from reference gene primer amplification that nucleated cell counts were estimated. The repertoire was sequenced with immunoSEQ multiplex PCR; TCRdb's copy has only in-frame clones and lacks some. Clone size and the V and J calls come from that table; the DNA yielded D and trimming. The table includes 100,000 to 150,000 clones, approximately 74% detected once. Germline assignment: CDR1 SGHVS and CDR2 FQNEAQ. V lost 4 bases, J lost 12 bases, and 11 bases stayed unmatched. The CDR3 extends over 13 amino acids.

The chain uses TRBV7-8 and TRBJ2-7; 8 nucleotides agree with TRBD1. The clonotype comes from a man at least 80 years old with COVID-19, enrolled during active disease. The source material was peripheral blood. Here the CDR3 DNA reads TGTGCCAGCAGCTCCGACGGACAGGGCAGGCGGTACTTC. The encoded protein is CASSSDGQGRRYF. Using reference TRBV7-8 and TRBJ2-7 for the parts outside the CDR3, the full variable domain is GAGVSQSPRYKVAKRGQDVALRCDPISGHVSLFWYQQALGQGPEFLTYFQNEAQLDKSGLPSDRFFAERPEGSVSTLKIQRTQQEDSAVYLCASSSDGQGRRYFGPGTRLTVT.